This T cell receptor (beta chain) was found in a study of OX40 agonist ivuxolimab in advanced cancers. Note on this clone: Its cognate antigen is unknown. The junction differs from germline at one of its ends, possibly a read error.

Notes on the study in general: On average, a greater number of expanded clones characterised CD8+ T cells relative to CD4+.

Germline values: CDR1 MNHNY, CDR2 SVGAGI (reference sequence). This CDR3 has 13 amino acids. Clones were read by immunoSEQ multiplex PCR, and TCRdb kept only the in-frame ones, dropping some. The profile shows under 60,000 clones, around nine tenths of them singletons. This specimen was CD4+ or CD8+ T cells sorted from blood, taken in a trial of the OX40 agonist ivuxolimab. This chain joins TRBV6-6 and TRBJ2-7; TRBD1 matches at 8 bases. The clonotype comes from an adult with an advanced solid tumor such as melanoma, head and neck, liver or kidney cancer. CDR3 residues: CASTYRGMGEQYF. DNA for the CDR3: TGTGCCAGCACTTACAGGGGGATGGGGGAGCAGTACTTC.